This T cell receptor (beta chain) was sequenced in a study of T cell responses to AZD1222 COVID-19 vaccine. Study-wide results and limits: At baseline, seropositivity was found in only a handful of AZD1222 recipients. Regions left unmutated in variants are reportedly the target of nearly half of spike-specific TCRs. Spike-specific TCR breadth and depth grew following two AZD1222 doses.

The CDR3 is 11 amino acids. Germline lookup yields CDR1 KGHSH and CDR2 LQKENI. V gave up 8 bases and J gave up 7 bases, with 8 bases separating them. Method: immunoSEQ multiplex PCR; TCRdb's copy keeps in-frame clones and lacks some. This table holds 120,000 to 150,000 clones, 75% to 85% found once. Concerning this clone: Its antigen is unknown.

The TCR comes from an adult in good health. This material consisted of peripheral blood, taken on day 0 of MenACWY control vaccination. The chain joins TRBV18 to TRBJ2-2; D unclear. CDR3 bases: TGTGCCAGCGCGCGGAGCGGGGAGCTGTTTTTT. It codes for CASARSGELFF.